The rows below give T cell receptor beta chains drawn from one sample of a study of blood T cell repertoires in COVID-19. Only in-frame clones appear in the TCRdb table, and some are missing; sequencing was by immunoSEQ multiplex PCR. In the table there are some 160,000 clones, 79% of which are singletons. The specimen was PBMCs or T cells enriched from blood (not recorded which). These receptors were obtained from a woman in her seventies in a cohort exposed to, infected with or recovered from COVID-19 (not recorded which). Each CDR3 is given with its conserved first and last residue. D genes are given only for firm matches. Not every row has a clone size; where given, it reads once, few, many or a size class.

TGTGCCAGCAGCCCTCCGACAGGGGTTAACACTGAAGCTTTCTTT,CASSPPTGVNTEAFF,TRBD1,-,TRBJ1-1,TRBV6-6
TGTGCCAGCTCGCGACAGAACACCGGGGAGCTGTTTTTT,CASSRQNTGELFF,-,once,TRBJ2-2,TRBV6-5
TGTGCCAGTAGTATATGGGGACAGGGGAGGAGGGAGCAGTACTTC,CASSIWGQGRREQYF,TRBD1,-,TRBJ2-7,TRBV19
TGTGCCAGCAGTTACTCGGGAGGGGCTGGAAACACCATATATTTT,CASSYSGGAGNTIYF,-,-,TRBJ1-3,TRBV6-6
TGCAGCGTCGCGGGACTTGCGGTTGGCTACACCTTC,CSVAGLAVGYTF,-,-,TRBJ1-2,TRBV29-1
TGTGCCAGCAGTTCCCAGGGTATCATCTATTCACCCCTCCACTTT,CASSSQGIIYSPLHF,-,-,TRBJ1-6,TRBV6-5
TGTGCCAGCAGCCTCCGAGGAAGTCAGTACCAAGAGACCCAGTACTTC,CASSLRGSQYQETQYF,-,-,TRBJ2-5,TRBV7-9
TGTGCCAGCAGGGCCTTCCTGTCCTACAATGAGCAGTTCTTC,CASRAFLSYNEQFF,-,few,TRBJ2-1,TRBV6-5
TGTGCCAGCTGGCAATCACAGGGTGGGGGGGTTGAAAAACTGTTTTTT,CASWQSQGGGVEKLFF,-,-,TRBJ1-4,TRBV28
TGCGCCAGCAGCTTGGACTTGAGCACTGGAGATACGCAGTATTTT,CASSLDLSTGDTQYF,-,-,TRBJ2-3,TRBV5-1
TGTGCCAGCCGTACCCAGGGGGACACTGAAGCTTTCTTT,CASRTQGDTEAFF,TRBD1,-,TRBJ1-1,TRBV6-5
TGTGCCAGCAGCTTTCTTCCGACAGGGGGCACAGATACGCAGTATTTT,CASSFLPTGGTDTQYF,TRBD1,-,TRBJ2-3,TRBV11-1
TGCGCCAGCAGCCAAGAGCCGGCTAACTATGGCTACACCTTC,CASSQEPANYGYTF,-,-,TRBJ1-2,TRBV4-1
TGTGCCAGTAGCCCTACAGGGCATAATTCACCCCTCCACTTT,CASSPTGHNSPLHF,-,-,TRBJ1-6,TRBV19
TGTGCCAGCAGCTTAGGGACAGGGTCCCGGCAGTACTTC,CASSLGTGSRQYF,TRBD1,-,TRBJ2-7,TRBV11-3
TGTGCTAGTGGTTTTTTTAGCCCCCCGGGTTTTTTGTACGAGCAGTACTTC,CASGFFSPPGFLYEQYF,-,-,TRBJ2-7,TRBV12-5
TGTGCCAGCAGTCGGGAGTCCTACAATGAGCAGTTCTTC,CASSRESYNEQFF,-,-,TRBJ2-1,TRBV12-3/TRBV12-4
TGTGCCAGTAGTGACAGGACGAACACTGAAGCTTTCTTT,CASSDRTNTEAFF,-,-,TRBJ1-1,TRBV19
TGCAGCGTTGTTGGGCGGGGAAACTACAATGAGCAGTTCTTC,CSVVGRGNYNEQFF,-,-,TRBJ2-1,TRBV29-1
TGTGCTAGTGGTCCCGGAGGGTCGGAAGCTTTCTTT,CASGPGGSEAFF,-,-,TRBJ1-1,TRBV12-5
TGTGCCTGGAGTTACCAGGGAGGGGAGCAGTACTTC,CAWSYQGGEQYF,TRBD2,-,TRBJ2-7,TRBV30
TGTGCCACCAGCAGAGAAACTGGCCGGGGGACCTACGAGCAGTACTTC,CATSRETGRGTYEQYF,-,few,TRBJ2-7,TRBV15
TGTGCCAGCAGCTTACGACAGCACTCTGGGGCCAACGTCCTGACTTTC,CASSLRQHSGANVLTF,-,few,TRBJ2-6,TRBV7-2
TGTGCCAGCAGCCAAGAGGACTCGACCGCCCAAGTTTGGACCCAGTACTTC,CASSQEDSTAQVWTQYF,-,-,TRBJ2-5,TRBV4-2
TGTGCCAGCAGCGGCTCCTCTAGCGGGAGTCTCTATGAGCAGTTCTTC,CASSGSSSGSLYEQFF,TRBD2,-,TRBJ2-1,TRBV5-4
TGTGCCAGCAGCCTGGCCGGGCTAGCGGGTAAGGAGACCCAGTACTTC,CASSLAGLAGKETQYF,TRBD2,few,TRBJ2-5,TRBV3-1/TRBV3-2
TGTGCCAGCAGCTTAAGCGTCGCGGGGGGGGGTCAGCCCCAGCATTTT,CASSLSVAGGGQPQHF,-,-,TRBJ1-5,TRBV7-9